Listed below are T cell receptor beta chains from one sample, sequenced in a study of blood T cell repertoires in COVID-19. Sequencing was performed with immunoSEQ multiplex PCR; in TCRdb, only in-frame clones are kept and a portion is missing. In the table there are fewer than 200,000 clones, over 65% of which are singletons. Source material: PBMCs or T cells enriched from blood (not recorded which). The receptors originated from a woman in her forties or fifties who had recovered from COVID-19. Each CDR3 is given with its conserved first and last residue. A D gene is named only where the DNA matches it firmly. Clone size, where shown, is once, few, many, or a class for clones that have expanded.

d_call v_call clone_size cdr3_aa
TRBD1 TRBV6-4 NA CASSNQKDRERPVLTYGYTF
TRBD1 TRBV28 NA CASSLGGGGNTEAFF
NA TRBV4-2 NA CASSQGTPGQPLHF
NA TRBV28 once CASSFYGGRIDEKLFF
NA TRBV13 once CASSGGPVNGYTF
TRBD2 TRBV6-5 NA CASSTPSGRNEQFF
NA TRBV6-2/TRBV6-3 NA CASSYYGLNTEAFF
NA TRBV15 NA CATSEGGGGGRRETQYF
NA TRBV6-1 NA CASSDTREAFF
NA TRBV7-2 NA CAILLRNTGELFF
TRBD1 TRBV18 NA CASSPDRASNQPQHF
TRBD1 TRBV5-1 NA CASSSTGAIAEAFF
TRBD2 TRBV30 NA CAWRVGLAGVDTQYF
NA TRBV7-9 NA CASSLVGTSSGEQFF
NA TRBV7-2 NA CASSQKTRTEAFF
NA TRBV9 NA CASSYSTGGHYGYTF
TRBD1 TRBV7-2 NA CASSVRQGTNTEAFF
NA TRBV12-3/TRBV12-4 NA CASSLSENTIYF
NA TRBV7-9 NA CASSLGQPGTEAFF
NA TRBV5-1 NA CASSSRSSYNEQFF
TRBD1 TRBV5-1 NA CASSLARQQGVNTQYF
TRBD1 TRBV24-1 few CATSDGQGRTEAFF
TRBD1 TRBV7-8 NA CASSSGTGETQYF
TRBD1 TRBV23-1 NA CASSLRQGETQYF
NA TRBV11-2 NA CASSFGVDGELFF
NA TRBV9 NA CASSRLGGTDTQYF
NA TRBV19 NA CASSIVPLSSYNEQFF
TRBD1 TRBV5-1 few CASSPGDSYSGNTIYF
TRBD2 TRBV27 NA CASLSGGYNEQFF
TRBD2 TRBV6-5 NA CASNIAGVSISEQFF
TRBD1 TRBV6-6 NA CASRRQGARDGYTF
NA TRBV12-3/TRBV12-4 NA CASRKGVEPQHF
NA TRBV2 NA CASSELSGDPGNTIYF
TRBD2 TRBV4-2 NA CASSHPGLAGEGLDEQFF
TRBD1 TRBV28 NA CASQGVGQSSGNTIYF
NA TRBV29-1 NA CSVGVSGTSTDTQYF
NA TRBV4-3 NA CASSQDVPSAGTGELFF
NA TRBV7-9 NA CASSGSNSPLHF
TRBD1 TRBV6-1 once CASSEIFRGNNEQFF
NA TRBV29-1 NA CSVEDKGRAGYTF
NA TRBV19 NA CASSISRGTEAFF
TRBD2 TRBV7-8 NA CASSLNSGSGIDTQYF
NA TRBV9 NA CASSPGGDQPQHF
NA TRBV19 few CASSSDRRSDEKLFF
NA TRBV29-1 NA CSVKNWGAGNTIYF
NA TRBV28 once CASSSPRRNYGYTF
NA TRBV4-3 NA CASSQDRSGLQNIQYF
NA TRBV19 NA CASNSDGVRRGASGNTIYF
TRBD1 TRBV19 NA CASTAGGTGGYGYTF
TRBD1 TRBV4-3 NA CASSQATGRDQETQYF
TRBD1 TRBV11-2 NA CASSPRTGSLSGNTIYF
TRBD1 TRBV7-9 once CASSLGGRGLNTEAFF
TRBD1 TRBV28 NA CASRRQGDFIGDTQYF
NA TRBV7-6 NA CASSPGVGNQPQHF
TRBD2 TRBV5-1 NA CASSFSGGAEETQYF